The rows below give T cell receptor beta chains drawn from one sample of a study of T cell responses to AZD1222 COVID-19 vaccine. Measured with immunoSEQ multiplex PCR; TCRdb has only the in-frame clones, and not every one. The sample includes 60,000 to 100,000 clones, 87% of them seen just once. The sequencing here drew on peripheral blood, taken on day 0 of AZD1222 vaccination. These receptors all stem from an adult in good health. The CDR3 runs from the conserved cysteine through the conserved F or W. The order of the fields is V gene, clone size, D gene, J gene, CDR3 length, CDR3 protein, CDR3 DNA. D genes are given only for firm matches. The size of a clone is reported for some rows only, either as once, few or many, or as a class for expanded clones.

TRBV30	few	TRBD1	TRBJ1-1	14	CAWNRQGAPTEAFF	TGTGCCTGGAACCGACAGGGGGCGCCGACTGAAGCTTTCTTT
TRBV5-1	once	-	TRBJ2-3	12	CASSLDADTQYF	TGCGCCAGCAGCTTGGATGCGGATACGCAGTATTTT
TRBV7-8	-	-	TRBJ2-7	14	CASSLRIYSYEQYF	TGTGCCAGCAGCTTACGGATTTACTCCTACGAGCAGTACTTC
TRBV9	-	-	TRBJ1-5	13	CASRGRWNQPQHF	TGTGCCAGCAGGGGGCGGTGGAATCAGCCCCAGCATTTT
TRBV19	-	-	TRBJ1-3	11	CASSGPGLSYF	TGTGCCAGTAGCGGACCGGGTCTTTCATATTTT
TRBV9	-	-	TRBJ2-2	13	CASSVGGTGELFF	TGTGCCAGCAGCGTAGGTGGCACCGGGGAGCTGTTTTTT
TRBV28	-	-	TRBJ2-1	15	CASSPPGNPQNEQFF	TGTGCCAGCAGTCCCCCAGGGAACCCTCAGAATGAGCAGTTCTTC
TRBV20-1	-	TRBD1	TRBJ1-1	13	CSAIDRANTEAFF	TGCAGTGCTATTGACAGGGCGAACACTGAAGCTTTCTTT
TRBV19	-	TRBD1	TRBJ1-2	14	CASRRTGSEYGYTF	TGTGCCAGTAGGAGGACAGGGTCCGAGTATGGCTACACCTTC
TRBV3-1/TRBV3-2	-	-	TRBJ2-5	13	CASRTPPEGTQYF	TGTGCCAGCAGAACCCCACCGGAGGGGACCCAGTACTTC
TRBV6-1	-	TRBD1	TRBJ1-5	14	CASSDDRVNQPQHF	TGTGCCAGCAGTGACGACAGGGTTAATCAGCCCCAGCATTTT
TRBV25-1	-	-	TRBJ1-2	14	CASSDPGTTDGYTF	TGTGCCAGCAGTGACCCGGGAACTACGGATGGCTACACCTTC
TRBV6-5	-	TRBD2	TRBJ2-7	15	CASSYLLAEAYEQYF	TGTGCCAGCAGTTATCTACTAGCGGAAGCCTACGAGCAGTACTTC
TRBV6-2/TRBV6-3	few	-	TRBJ1-5	15	CASSYLDRLNQPQHF	TGTGCCAGCAGTTACCTTGACAGACTGAATCAGCCCCAGCATTTT
TRBV27	few	-	TRBJ1-4	14	CASSRSRDNEKLFF	TGTGCCAGCAGTAGATCTCGAGATAATGAAAAACTGTTTTTT
TRBV28	-	-	TRBJ1-5	15	CASSPVRGGNQPQHF	TGTGCCAGCAGTCCCGTACGGGGAGGCAATCAGCCCCAGCATTTT
TRBV29-1	-	TRBD2	TRBJ2-2	14	CSVKRERDTGELFF	TGCAGCGTTAAGCGGGAGCGGGACACCGGGGAGCTGTTTTTT
TRBV3-1/TRBV3-2	-	-	TRBJ1-2	13	CASSLGGSYGYTF	TGTGCCAGCAGCCTCGGGGGGTCTTATGGCTACACCTTC